The 14 T cell receptor beta chains listed next were all sequenced from one sample in a study of T cells after yellow fever vaccination. One entry per CDR3 protein results from TCRdb running MiXCR on the 5' RACE reads. The data show under 350,000 distinct CDR3 sequences, with roughly 4.3% seen just once and roughly 24% held by the top ten. The source material was PBMCs, sampled 5 days after the yellow fever booster vaccination. The source of these receptors is a man between 18 and 29 years old who received the YFV17D yellow fever vaccine.

The table lists this clonotype with a few counts. This CDR3 reads CASTLATSPSEMQYF. CDR3 DNA: TGTGCCAGCACCCTAGCGACTAGCCCCTCCGAGATGCAGTATTTT. This chain joins TRBV9 and TRBJ2-3; 7 nucleotides line up with TRBD2. This CDR3 is 15 amino acids long. Per germline, CDR1 SGDLS and CDR2 YYNGEE. Trimming removed 6 bases from V and 11 bases from J; junction bases left unmatched: 18.

This clonotype appeared a few times. CDR3 region: CAWAPLAGGPDEQFF. As DNA, the CDR3 is TGTGCCTGGGCGCCCCTAGCGGGGGGGCCGGATGAGCAGTTCTTC. The chain carries TRBV30 and TRBJ2-1; 12 bases are shared with TRBD2. V was pared by 5 bases and J by 8 bases, with 10 bases of the junction left unmatched. This CDR3 is 15 amino acids long. Germline loops: CDR1 GTSNPN, CDR2 SVGIG (reference sequence).

The CDR3: CASSFLGTQQANEKLFF. CDR3 bases: TGTGCCAGCAGTTTTCTCGGGACTCAGCAGGCTAATGAAAAACTGTTTTTT. The V and J genes are TRBV28 and TRBJ1-4; possibly TRBD1 for D (5 bases). Germline V gene lookup returns CDR1 MDHEN and CDR2 SYDVKM. V was shortened by 3 bases and J by 3 bases, with 17 bases between the two germline ends. This CDR3 is built from 17 residues.

In this sample, this clonotype turned up many times. The chain recombines TRBV6-1 with TRBJ2-1, with 12 bases lining up with TRBD2. From germline, CDR1 is MNHNS and CDR2 SASEGT. This CDR3 spans 15 amino acids. Trimming removed 2 bases from V and 6 bases from J; junction bases left unmatched: 2. The CDR3 bases are TGTGCCAGCAGTGAACTAGCGGGGGGGCTCAATGAGCAGTTCTTC. Translated: CASSELAGGLNEQFF.

This clonotype was observed at least ten times. V and J are TRBV7-9 and TRBJ1-1; D is uncertain. From germline, CDR1 is SEHNR and CDR2 FQNEAQ (reference sequence). V was trimmed by 6 bases and J by 3 bases, leaving 17 bases between them. There are 15 residues in the CDR3. This CDR3 reads CASRVGNGVDTEAFF. The DNA for the CDR3 is TGTGCCAGCAGAGTAGGGAATGGAGTAGACACTGAAGCTTTCTTT.

Only a few counts were recorded for this clonotype. The rearrangement joins TRBV28 to TRBJ2-2, with 8 bases fitting TRBD1. Germline trimming cut 4 bases from V and 6 bases from J; bases unmatched to any gene: 10. Germline V CDR1 and CDR2: MDHEN, SYDVKM. CDR3 length: 16 residues. Here the CDR3 reads CASSSTGGESPGELFF. CDR3 sequence (DNA): TGTGCCAGCAGTTCCACAGGGGGTGAAAGTCCCGGGGAGCTGTTTTTT.

This clonotype was detected a few times. The rearrangement uses TRBV7-9 and TRBJ2-2; D is uncertain. The CDR3 runs to 14 residues. Germline CDR1 and CDR2: SEHNR and FQNEAQ (reference sequence). V dropped 1 base and J dropped 3 bases, with 6 bases sitting between them. The CDR3 protein is CASSLESDTGELFF. The CDR3 nucleotides read TGTGCCAGCAGCTTAGAATCGGACACCGGGGAGCTGTTTTTT.

The genes are TRBV7-2 and TRBJ1-1; D gene uncertain. Germline V CDR1 and CDR2: SGHTA, FQGNSA. This CDR3 comprises 14 residues. V lost 5 bases and J lost 2, with 12 bases in between. CDR3 sequence: CASSPSRDNTEAFF. Written as DNA, the CDR3 is TGTGCCAGCAGCCCTAGCAGAGACAACACTGAAGCTTTCTTT.

The CDR3 here is CASSLKPTGISYNEQFF. CDR3 sequence (DNA): TGTGCCAGCAGCCTTAAGCCGACAGGAATTTCCTACAATGAGCAGTTCTTC. This sequence joins TRBV3-1 and TRBJ2-1; D perhaps matches TRBD1 (6 bases). From germline, CDR1 is LGHDT and CDR2 YNNKEL (reference sequence). The CDR3 sequence is 17 residues long. The germline V and J ends were trimmed by 4 bases and 1 base, with 17 bases remaining between them.

The chain has TRBV6-5 and TRBJ1-2; 7 bases align to TRBD1. CDR1 MNHEY and CDR2 SVGAGI come from the germline V gene. V shed 0 bases and J 4 bases; nucleotides not matched to a gene: 5. CDR3 length: 15 amino acids. In DNA, the CDR3 is TGTGCCAGCAGTTACTCAGGACAGGAAGTCTATGGCTACACCTTC. Protein sequence: CASSYSGQEVYGYTF.

This chain joins TRBV15 and TRBJ1-3; D is uncertain. The CDR3 loop spans 15 amino acids. Trimming pared 0 bases from V and 3 bases from J, leaving 9 bases between. Per germline, CDR1 LNHNV and CDR2 YYDKDF (reference sequence). CDR3 in DNA: TGTGCCACCAGCAGAGATAGGATTAATGGAAACACCATATATTTT. This translates into CATSRDRINGNTIYF.

The chain carries TRBV13 and TRBJ1-2, with TRBD1 as a possible D gene (5 bases). This CDR3 comprises 13 residues. V lost 5 bases, J lost 4 bases, and 11 bases lay in between. In germline, CDR1 is PRHDT, CDR2 FYEKMQ (reference sequence). CDR3 loop: CASSLGHSYGYTF. In nucleotides, the CDR3 is TGTGCCAGCAGCCTTGGACATAGCTATGGCTACACCTTC.

This clonotype showed up many times. This chain connects TRBV6-6 to TRBJ1-1; 10 bases map to TRBD1. The CDR3 loop spans 14 amino acids. With 5 bases clipped from V and 6 bases from J, the junction kept 6 bases outside the gene matches. Germline V gene sequence: CDR1 MNHNY, CDR2 SVGAGI (reference sequence). The CDR3 sequence: CASSGTGAFPEAFF. The CDR3 DNA follows: TGTGCCAGCAGTGGGACAGGGGCGTTCCCTGAAGCTTTCTTT.

The rearrangement joins TRBV12-3 or TRBV12-4 to TRBJ1-1; 9 bases align to TRBD1. The CDR3 runs to 16 residues. The trim removed 6 bases at V and 3 bases at J, leaving 11 bases unmatched. The CDR3 DNA reads TGTGCCAGCAGCCTAGGCGTATGGGACAGGGACACTGAAGCTTTCTTT. Translation: CASSLGVWDRDTEAFF.